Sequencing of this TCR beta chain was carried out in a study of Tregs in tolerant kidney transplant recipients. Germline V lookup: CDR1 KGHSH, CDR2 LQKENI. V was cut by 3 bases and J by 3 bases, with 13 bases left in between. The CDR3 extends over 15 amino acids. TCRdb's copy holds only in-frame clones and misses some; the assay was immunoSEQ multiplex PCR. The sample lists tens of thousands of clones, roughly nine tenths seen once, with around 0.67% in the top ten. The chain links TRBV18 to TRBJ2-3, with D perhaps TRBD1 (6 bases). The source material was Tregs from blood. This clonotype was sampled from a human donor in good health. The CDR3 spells CASSPTGIGTDTQYF. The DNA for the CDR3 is TGTGCCAGCTCACCCACAGGGATCGGGACAGATACGCAGTATTTT.